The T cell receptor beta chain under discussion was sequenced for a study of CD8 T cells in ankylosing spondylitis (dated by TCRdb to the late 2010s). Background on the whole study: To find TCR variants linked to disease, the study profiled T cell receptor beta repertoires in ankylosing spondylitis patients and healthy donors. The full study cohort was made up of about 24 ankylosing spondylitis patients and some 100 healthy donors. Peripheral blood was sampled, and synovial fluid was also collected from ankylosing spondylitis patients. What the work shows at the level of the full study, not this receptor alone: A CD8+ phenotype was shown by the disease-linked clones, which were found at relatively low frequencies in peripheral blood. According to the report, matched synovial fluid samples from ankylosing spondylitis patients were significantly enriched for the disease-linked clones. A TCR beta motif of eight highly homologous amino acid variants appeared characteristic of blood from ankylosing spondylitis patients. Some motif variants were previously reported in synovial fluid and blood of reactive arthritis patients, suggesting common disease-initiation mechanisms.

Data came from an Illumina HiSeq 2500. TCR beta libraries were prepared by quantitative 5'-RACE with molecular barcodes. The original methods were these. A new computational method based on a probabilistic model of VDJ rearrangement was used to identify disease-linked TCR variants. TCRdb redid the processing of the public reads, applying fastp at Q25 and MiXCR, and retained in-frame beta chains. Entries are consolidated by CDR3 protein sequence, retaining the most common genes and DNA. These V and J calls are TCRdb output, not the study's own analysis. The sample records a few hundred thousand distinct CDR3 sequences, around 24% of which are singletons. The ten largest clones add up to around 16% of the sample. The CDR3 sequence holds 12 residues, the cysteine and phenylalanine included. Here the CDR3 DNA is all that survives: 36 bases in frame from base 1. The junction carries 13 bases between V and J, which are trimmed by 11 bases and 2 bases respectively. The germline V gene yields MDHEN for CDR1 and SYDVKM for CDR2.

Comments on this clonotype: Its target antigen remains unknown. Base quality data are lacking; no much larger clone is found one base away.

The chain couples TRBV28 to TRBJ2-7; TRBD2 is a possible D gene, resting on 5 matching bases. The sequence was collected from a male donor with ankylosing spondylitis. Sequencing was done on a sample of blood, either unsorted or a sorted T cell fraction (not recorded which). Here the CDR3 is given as CAVGLLTYEQYF. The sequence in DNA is TGTGCCGTTGGACTTCTTACCTACGAGCAGTACTTC.